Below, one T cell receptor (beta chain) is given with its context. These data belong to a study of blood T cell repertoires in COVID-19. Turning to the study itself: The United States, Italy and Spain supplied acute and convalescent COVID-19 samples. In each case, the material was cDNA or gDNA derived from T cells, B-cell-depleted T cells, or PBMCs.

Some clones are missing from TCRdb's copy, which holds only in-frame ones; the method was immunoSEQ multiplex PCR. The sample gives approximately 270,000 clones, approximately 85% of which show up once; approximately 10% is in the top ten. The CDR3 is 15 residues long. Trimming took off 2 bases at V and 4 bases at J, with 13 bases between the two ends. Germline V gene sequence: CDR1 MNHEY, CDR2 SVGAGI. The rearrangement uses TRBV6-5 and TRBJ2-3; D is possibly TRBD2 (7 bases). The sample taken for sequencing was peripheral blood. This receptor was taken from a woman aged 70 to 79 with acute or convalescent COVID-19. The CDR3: CASSYQGRVADTQYF. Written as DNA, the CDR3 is TGTGCCAGCAGTTACCAGGGGAGGGTGGCAGATACGCAGTATTTT.